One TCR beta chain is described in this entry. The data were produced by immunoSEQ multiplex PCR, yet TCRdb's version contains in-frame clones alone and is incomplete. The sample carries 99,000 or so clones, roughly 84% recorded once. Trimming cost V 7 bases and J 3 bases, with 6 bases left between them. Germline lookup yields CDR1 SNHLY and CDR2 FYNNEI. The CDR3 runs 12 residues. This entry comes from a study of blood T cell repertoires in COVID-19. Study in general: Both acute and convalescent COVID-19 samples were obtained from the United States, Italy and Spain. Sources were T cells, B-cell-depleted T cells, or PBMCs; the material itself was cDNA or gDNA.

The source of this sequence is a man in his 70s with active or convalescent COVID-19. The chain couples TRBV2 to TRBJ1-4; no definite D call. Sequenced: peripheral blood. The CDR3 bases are TGTGCCAGCATTCAGGCTAATGAAAAACTGTTTTTT. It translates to CASIQANEKLFF.